This T cell receptor (beta chain) was sequenced during a study of cytomegalovirus exposure and HLA in healthy donors. Study results and limitations: TCR beta V- and J-gene trimming, according to a later analysis, was linked to a missense DCLRE1C variant. The study dropped some indistinguishable V segments, TRBV6-2 and TRBV6-3 among them. Apart from CMV serostatus, no immune exposure information was available.

The V and J ends lost 0 bases and 10 bases respectively, with 14 bases between them. The CDR3 has 15 residues. Germline V gene lookup returns CDR1 SGHNT and CDR2 YYREEE (reference sequence). Turning to this clone: Its antigen is not known.

Both 60 Vbeta primers and 13 Jbeta primers went into the PCR. TCRdb's copy holds only in-frame clones and misses some; the assay was immunoSEQ multiplex PCR. The table includes about 140,000 clones, 80% detected once. Sequenced: PBMCs. The sequence was collected from a man between 40 and 49 years old in good health and CMV-seropositive. This sequence joins TRBV5-4 and TRBJ1-6, with a tentative D call TRBD1 (6 bases). The CDR3 DNA follows: TGTGCCAGCAGCTTGGAGCGACAGGCCGGCTCACCCCTCCACTTT. It translates to CASSLERQAGSPLHF.